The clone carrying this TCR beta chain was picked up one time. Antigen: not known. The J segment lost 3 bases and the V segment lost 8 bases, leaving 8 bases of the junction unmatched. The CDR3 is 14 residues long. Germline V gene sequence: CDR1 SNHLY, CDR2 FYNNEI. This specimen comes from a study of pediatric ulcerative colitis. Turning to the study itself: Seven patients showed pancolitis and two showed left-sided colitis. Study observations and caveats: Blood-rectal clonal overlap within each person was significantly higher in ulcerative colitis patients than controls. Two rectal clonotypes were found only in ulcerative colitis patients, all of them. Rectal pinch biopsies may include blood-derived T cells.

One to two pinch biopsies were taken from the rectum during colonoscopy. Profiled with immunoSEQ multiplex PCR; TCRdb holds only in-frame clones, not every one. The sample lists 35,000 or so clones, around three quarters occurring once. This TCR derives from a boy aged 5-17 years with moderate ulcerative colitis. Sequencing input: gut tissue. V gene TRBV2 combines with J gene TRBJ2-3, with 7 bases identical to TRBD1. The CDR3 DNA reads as TGTGCCAGCCCCACCAGGGGGAAGACAGATACGCAGTATTTT. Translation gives CASPTRGKTDTQYF.